This entry features one T cell receptor beta chain sequence. Its target is not known. The sample is drawn from a study of CD8+ T cells in alopecia areata. General observations from the study: Scalp sample sequencing also detects resident alphabeta T cells of normal skin.

Individuals with alopecia areata gave both lesional scalp punch biopsies and peripheral blood for collection. Sorted populations comprised CD4+ and CD8+ T cells obtained from PBMCs. This CDR3 is built from 15 residues. Germline V gene data show CDR1 as LNHDA and CDR2 as SQIVND (reference sequence). V lost 5 bases to trimming and J lost 4 bases, with 17 bases between them. Investigators isolated RNA and reverse transcribed it into cDNA to act as the sequencing template. The data were produced by immunoSEQ multiplex PCR, yet TCRdb's version contains in-frame clones alone and is incomplete. Here the sample spans 110,000 or so clones, under 60% being singletons.

The specimen was NKG2D-low CD8+ T cells sorted from blood. This TCR came from a human donor with alopecia areata. V and J are TRBV19 and TRBJ1-2; no firm D call. CDR3 nucleotides: TGTGCCAGTAGTCCCCGAGGAGATCTCGTCTATGGCTACACCTTC. It codes for CASSPRGDLVYGYTF.